This T cell receptor (beta chain) stems from a study of blood T cell repertoires in COVID-19. As handled by the study authors: For nucleated cells, counts were estimated from reference gene primer amplification. The repertoire was sequenced with immunoSEQ multiplex PCR; TCRdb's copy has only in-frame clones and lacks some. V and J calls and clone size are those listed in that table; D and trimming were worked out from the DNA. The profile shows 250,000 or so clones, approximately 86% of them singletons. The CDR3 is 13 residues long. Germline CDR1 and CDR2: LGHDT and YNNKEL (reference sequence). Trimming shortened V by 1 base and J by 4 bases, and 7 bases separated the two germline ends.

The specimen was peripheral blood. The rearrangement links TRBV3-1 (or the pseudogene TRBV3-2) to TRBJ1-2, with D possibly matching TRBD1 (5 bases). The TCR sequence derives from a man aged 25 to 45 with active or convalescent COVID-19. This CDR3 is CASSQGQSYGYTF. The DNA for the CDR3 is TGTGCCAGCAGCCAAGGACAGAGCTATGGCTACACCTTC.